This T cell receptor (beta chain) was captured in a study of OX40 agonist ivuxolimab in advanced cancers. Overall study findings and caveats: Those patients achieving a partial response at 0.1-3.0 mg/kg showed among the lowest clonal expansion.

Method: immunoSEQ multiplex PCR; TCRdb's copy keeps in-frame clones and lacks some. The data hold roughly 75,000 clones, with 86% observed a single time. CDR3 length equals 16 residues. Germline V CDR1 and CDR2: MNHEY, SMNVEV (reference sequence). The trim removed 3 bases at V and 0 bases at J, leaving 7 bases unmatched. Notes on this clone: The antigen is not known.

The receptor was derived from an adult with an advanced solid tumor such as melanoma, head and neck, liver or kidney cancer. This specimen was CD4+ or CD8+ T cells sorted from blood, taken in a trial of the OX40 agonist ivuxolimab. This rearrangement joins TRBV27 to TRBJ2-7, with TRBD2 identical over 8 bases. In DNA, the CDR3 is TGTGCCAGCAGTTTGGTCGGAGGACTAGCCTCCTACGAGCAGTACTTC. It specifies CASSLVGGLASYEQYF.